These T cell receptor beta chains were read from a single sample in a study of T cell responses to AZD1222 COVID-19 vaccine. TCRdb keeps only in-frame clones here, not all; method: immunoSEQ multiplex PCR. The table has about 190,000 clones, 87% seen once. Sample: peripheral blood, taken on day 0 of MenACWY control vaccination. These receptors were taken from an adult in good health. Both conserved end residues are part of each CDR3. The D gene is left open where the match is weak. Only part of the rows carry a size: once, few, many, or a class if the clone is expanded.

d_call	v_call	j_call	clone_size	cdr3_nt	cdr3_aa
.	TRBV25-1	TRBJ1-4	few	TGTGCCAGCAGTCTCGGAATTGGTGGACTGTTTTTT	CASSLGIGGLFF
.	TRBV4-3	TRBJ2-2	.	TGCGCCAGCAGCCAAGCCCCGGACAGGAACACCGGGGAGCTGTTTTTT	CASSQAPDRNTGELFF
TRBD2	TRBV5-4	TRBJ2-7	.	TGTGCCAGCAGCCCGGGACTAGCGGGAGGGCCATCTGAGCAGTACTTC	CASSPGLAGGPSEQYF
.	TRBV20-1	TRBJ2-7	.	TGCAGCACACAGGGCCCCTACGAGCAGTACTTC	CSTQGPYEQYF
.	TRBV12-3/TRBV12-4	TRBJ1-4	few	TGTGCCAGCAACTTCAGAGATGAAAAACTGTTTTTT	CASNFRDEKLFF
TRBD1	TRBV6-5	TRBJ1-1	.	TGTGCCAGCAGGGCGGGACAGGGAGATGAAGCTTTCTTT	CASRAGQGDEAFF
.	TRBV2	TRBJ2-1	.	TGTGCCAGCAGTGAAGAGGAGTGGAGATCCAATGAGCAGTTCTTC	CASSEEEWRSNEQFF
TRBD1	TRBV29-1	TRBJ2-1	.	TGCAGCGTTGGGGGGACAGCTTACAATGAGCAGTTCTTC	CSVGGTAYNEQFF
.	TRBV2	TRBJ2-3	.	TGTGCCAGCAGGTGGAACAGGGCCAACTCAGATACGCAGTATTTT	CASRWNRANSDTQYF
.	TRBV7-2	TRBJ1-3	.	TGTGCCAGCAGCTTAGTAGCCGGTGACACCATATATTTT	CASSLVAGDTIYF